This T cell receptor (beta chain) was found in a study of blood T cell repertoires in COVID-19. Sequencing was performed with immunoSEQ multiplex PCR; in TCRdb, only in-frame clones are kept and a portion is missing. Of under 450,000 clones listed, around 88% are singletons. The germline V gene has CDR1 SNHLY and CDR2 FYNNEI. This CDR3 comprises 15 residues. The V gene end was trimmed by 6 bases and the J gene end by 6 bases; junction bases not matched to a gene: 8. The receptor's source is a woman aged 50 to 65 with COVID-19, enrolled during active disease. What was sequenced was peripheral blood. V is TRBV2 and J is TRBJ2-2; 9 positions agree with TRBD1. CDR3 bases: TGTGCCAGCAGGGGACAGGGAGAAATCTCCGGGGAGCTGTTTTTT. Encoded protein: CASRGQGEISGELFF. Combining the CDR3 with reference TRBV2 and TRBJ2-2 gives the whole variable domain EPEVTQTPSHQVTQMGQEVILRCVPISNHLYFYWYRQILGQKVEFLVSFYNNEISEKSEIFDDQFSVERPDGSNFTLKIRSTKLEDSAMYFCASRGQGEISGELFFGEGSRLTVL.